The present T cell receptor (beta chain) was sequenced within a study of blood T cell repertoires in COVID-19 (dated by TCRdb to about 2020). Study-wide context: Collaborator samples came from the United States, Italy and Spain and covered acute and convalescent phases of COVID-19. Sample metadata almost always included a de-identified subject ID, COVID-19 status, age in years and sex. The repertoires were released in a freely available public database intended as a resource for research on the immune response to SARS-CoV-2. The prospective study material was composed of cDNA or gDNA derived from T cells, B-cell-depleted T cells, or PBMCs. Deeply sampled blood TCRbeta repertoires from subjects exposed to, actively infected with, or recovered from COVID-19 were included in the dataset. The samples were drawn from the first 160 participants of the ongoing ImmuneRACE study and from 950 to 1,500 subjects provided by 6 global collaborators. Where HLA class I and class II types were available, the types were taken from metadata supplied by the sample provider, not from assay-based typing. The research as a whole found: Clinical and demographic metadata were provided uncurated, with the amount varying by source and participant.

Points on this clone: It has no known antigen specificity. The input lacks base qualities; no much larger clone sits a single base away.

TCRbeta CDR3 regions were amplified from genomic DNA by means of the immunoSEQ Assay, a bias-controlled multiplex PCR. The published analysis was carried out like this. Nucleated cell counts per sample were estimated from amplification of reference gene primers within the assay. To quantify the absolute abundance of each unique TCRbeta CDR3 rearrangement, sequence reads were collapsed and filtered. For each sample, productive Simpson clonality was calculated by taking the square root of Simpson's diversity index across productive rearrangements. Imported from immuneACCESS, the table was reduced by TCRdb to in-frame sequences with V and J called. These copies leave out some clones; in studies compared against another copy, an unresolved V gene accounts for under half, and the cause of the remainder is not known. V and J calls and clone size are as listed in that table; D and trimming were resolved from the DNA. This sample lists 150,000 or so clones; over 80% were detected once. The ten largest clonotypes hold about 5% of the sample.

The collaborating institutions used their own protocols to collect whole blood in K2EDTA tubes. Collaborator samples were shipped for TCRbeta analysis as frozen whole blood, isolated PBMCs, or DNA extracted from either sample type. CDR1 KGHDR and CDR2 SFDVKD were looked up in the germline V gene. CDR3 length: 19 amino acids, cysteine to phenylalanine. The entry retains the CDR3 DNA only, 57 bases that are in frame from base 1. A distance of 24 bases separates the germline ends of V and J, which lose 5 bases and 5 bases respectively. The chain employs TRBV24-1 and TRBJ1-6, and TRBD1 may be the D gene, going by 5 matching bases. The clonotype originates from a woman between 50 and 59 years old with acute or convalescent COVID-19. The material sequenced was peripheral blood. The CDR3 here reads CATSAPGVGARADNSPLHF. The nucleotide sequence is given as TGTGCCACCAGTGCCCCAGGAGTGGGCGCCAGGGCGGATAATTCACCCCTCCACTTT.